This TCR beta chain appears in the sequencing data of a study of patients and donors after allogeneic stem cell transplantation. TCRdb analysed the RT-PCR reads with MiXCR anew, one entry per CDR3 protein. The data show 150,000 to 200,000 distinct CDR3 sequences, about a quarter seen once. The CDR3 consists of 18 residues. The germline CDR1 and CDR2 sequences are SGHRS and YFSETQ. V lost 4 bases to trimming and J lost 0 bases, with 22 bases between them. This clonotype occurred a few times. This sequence joins TRBV5-1 and TRBJ1-2, with D unresolved. The sequence was collected from a human donor who was either an allogeneic HSCT recipient or a stem cell or donor lymphocyte infusion donor (not recorded which). It is not recorded whose cells these are; they may come from a transplant donor. The specimen was blood, either unsorted or a sorted T cell fraction (not recorded which). The CDR3 sequence: CASSGSGLRSKANYGYTF. Written as DNA, the CDR3 is TGCGCCAGCAGCGGCTCGGGCCTCCGTTCGAAAGCTAACTATGGCTACACCTTC.